This paragraph covers one T cell receptor (beta chain) sequence. The sample originates from a study of blood T cell repertoires in COVID-19. Study information: PBMCs, B-cell-depleted T cells, or T cells provided the cDNA or gDNA that made up the material.

As handled by the study authors: Amplification of reference gene primers was used by the study to estimate nucleated cell counts. Data came from immunoSEQ multiplex PCR; TCRdb stores just in-frame clones and leaves some out. V and J calls and clone size are those listed in that table; D and trimming were worked out from the DNA. The table has roughly 200,000 clones, approximately 90% seen once. The CDR3 length is 15 residues. The V gene end was trimmed by 6 bases and the J gene end by 0 bases; junction bases not matched to a gene: 2. Germline V CDR1 and CDR2: ENHRY, SYGVKD. Sequenced input: peripheral blood. V usage is TRBV10-3 and J usage is TRBJ2-2; the match to TRBD2 covers 9 bases. The receptor comes from a man aged 60 to 75 who had recovered from COVID-19. The CDR3 bases are TGTGCCATCAGACCTAGCGGGACGAACACCGGGGAGCTGTTTTTT. Amino acids: CAIRPSGTNTGELFF.